This T cell receptor (beta chain) was sequenced during a study of T cell responses to AZD1222 COVID-19 vaccine. Germline V gives CDR1 SGHAT, CDR2 FQNNGV. The germline V and J ends were trimmed by 1 base and 4 bases, with 11 bases remaining between them. The CDR3 extends over 15 amino acids. Concerning this clone: Its antigen remains unidentified.

The study's findings and limits: Without day 14 samples, only post-peak T cell repertoires were studied. Reports say nearly half of spike-specific TCRs go after unmutated variant regions. Elevations in Spike-specific TCR breadth and depth followed administration of two AZD1222 doses.

Libraries were prepared by immunoSEQ multiplex PCR; TCRdb keeps only in-frame clonotypes and omits some of them. The table includes just under 150,000 clones, 70% to 90% detected once. This TCR was recovered from an adult who received the AZD1222 COVID-19 vaccine. Here the sequenced sample was peripheral blood, taken 28 days after the second AZD1222 dose. This sequence joins TRBV11-2 and TRBJ2-1; possibly TRBD2 for D (7 bases). CDR3 protein: CASSLGGGAYNEQFF. DNA for the CDR3: TGTGCCAGCAGCTTAGGTGGGGGGGCTTACAATGAGCAGTTCTTC.